This T cell receptor (beta chain) was sequenced in a study of cytomegalovirus exposure and HLA in healthy donors. Study-wide results and limits: One later analysis, an examination of the approximately 130 validation repertoires, found that first-cohort TCR clusters tended to co-occur in them. The study labeled around 160 TCR beta chains cytomegalovirus-associated. The classifier, whose performance was assessed in both the original and validation cohorts, reportedly diagnosed cytomegalovirus status with high specificity and sensitivity. Confirmation was obtained in vitro that a few CMV-associated chains are specific for CMV antigens.

Sequenced by immunoSEQ multiplex PCR; TCRdb stores in-frame clones only, minus some. Of about 71,000 clones in the sample, roughly 93% were seen once. CDR1 and CDR2 from the germline V gene are MNHNS and SASEGT. Trimming shortened V by 2 bases and J by 2 bases, and 13 bases separated the two germline ends. The CDR3 extends over 15 amino acids. Points on this clone: Its specificity is not known.

The clonotype comes from a woman under 30 in good health and CMV-seronegative. V is TRBV6-1 and J is TRBJ2-7; tentatively, D is TRBD1 (5 bases). Sequencing was performed on PBMCs. The CDR3 here is CASSELAGFAYEQYF. The DNA of the CDR3 is TGTGCCAGCAGTGAATTGGCAGGGTTCGCCTACGAGCAGTACTTC.